The clone carrying this T cell receptor beta chain was seen a handful of times. Its antigen remains unidentified. This specimen belongs to a study of human T cells and chemical hapten exposure. TCRdb used MiXCR to reprocess the RACE reads, holding one entry per CDR3 protein. This table has 65,000 to 85,000 distinct CDR3 sequences, 10% appearing once. As to time point: patch test 1, 2 weeks after DPC sensitization. Treatment noted: therapeutic diphenylcyclopropenone sensitization with weekly scalp DPC. Study conclusions and caveats: Expanded TCRs made up significantly more big CDR3 similarity clusters than controls did.

Per germline, CDR1 SQVTM and CDR2 ANQGSEA. The CDR3 has 14 amino acids. The V and J ends lost 3 bases and 1 base respectively, with 12 bases between them. This TCR came from a woman aged 45 to 65 with alopecia areata. Some clones in this sample may be carry-over from other donors' samples. This specimen was whole blood, taken in connection with sensitization to the hapten diphenylcyclopropenone (DPC). V is TRBV29-1 and J is TRBJ2-5; no definite D call. The CDR3 loop is CSVDGFRFQETQYF. CDR3 DNA sequence: TGCAGCGTTGACGGTTTTAGATTCCAAGAGACCCAGTACTTC.